A selection of T cell receptor beta chains follows, all from one sample in a study of cytomegalovirus exposure and HLA in healthy donors. The repertoire was sequenced with immunoSEQ multiplex PCR; TCRdb's copy has only in-frame clones and lacks some. The sample holds over 150,000 clones. Sequencing used PBMCs. The receptor set was obtained from a boy younger than 18 in good health and CMV-seronegative. Each CDR3 is given with its conserved first and last residue. The D gene is left open where the match is weak.

d_gene	v_gene	j_gene	len	CDR3nt	CDR3aa
.	TRBV4-2	TRBJ2-3	15	TGTGCCAGCAGCCAAGACGGAGGCAGGGGTGATACGCAGTATTTT	CASSQDGGRGDTQYF
TRBD2	TRBV7-2	TRBJ2-7	14	TGTGCCAGCAGCTTTAGTAGGGGAGGGAGCGGGCAGTACTTC	CASSFSRGGSGQYF
.	TRBV4-3	TRBJ2-1	17	TGCGCCAGCAGCCAAGACGCGGGACGACCGGCCCGCAATGAGCAGTTCTTC	CASSQDAGRPARNEQFF
.	TRBV14	TRBJ1-2	13	TGTGCCAGCAGCCAAGACAGTGGTGATGGCTACACCTTC	CASSQDSGDGYTF
.	TRBV7-2	TRBJ2-5	15	TGTGCCAGCAGCTTAGTATGGAGCGCCTCGGAGACCCAGTACTTC	CASSLVWSASETQYF
.	TRBV9	TRBJ1-1	15	TGTGCCAGCAGCCCGGGGGGGGAAACCTACACTGAAGCTTTCTTT	CASSPGGETYTEAFF
.	TRBV11-1	TRBJ2-3	13	TGTGCCAGCAGCCCGCAGTCCACAGATACGCAGTATTTT	CASSPQSTDTQYF
TRBD1	TRBV5-6	TRBJ2-7	15	TGTGCCAGCAGCTCTCCACCACAGGGGAACTACGAGCAGTACTTC	CASSSPPQGNYEQYF
.	TRBV14	TRBJ1-2	15	TGTGCCAGCAGCTCAGAACCGGGACTTCCTTATGGCTACACCTTC	CASSSEPGLPYGYTF
TRBD2	TRBV7-2	TRBJ2-5	18	TGTGCCAGCAGCTCCCCCGGACTAGCGGGGGGGCCTAATGCGACCCAGTACTTC	CASSSPGLAGGPNATQYF
TRBD1	TRBV6-6	TRBJ2-7	14	TGTGCCAGCAGTCCTGGACAGGGGGCATACGAGCAGTACTTC	CASSPGQGAYEQYF
TRBD1	TRBV19	TRBJ1-2	14	TGTGCCAGTAGTATTACCGGGACAGGGGATGGCTACACCTTC	CASSITGTGDGYTF
.	TRBV11-3	TRBJ2-7	18	TGTGCCAGCAGCCCCCAGAGCACTGGTGGCACAGAATCCTACGAGCAGTACTTC	CASSPQSTGGTESYEQYF
.	TRBV5-1	TRBJ2-1	13	TGCGCCAGCAGCTTGGGAGGGACTGATGAGCAGTTCTTC	CASSLGGTDEQFF
TRBD2	TRBV7-6	TRBJ2-3	16	TGTGCCAGCAGCTTAGGCGGGGGAACCCGGGGAGATACGCAGTATTTT	CASSLGGGTRGDTQYF
TRBD2	TRBV7-3	TRBJ2-3	14	TGTGCCAGCAGCAGCGGGGGAGCCACAGATACGCAGTATTTT	CASSSGGATDTQYF
TRBD1	TRBV30	TRBJ1-6	19	TGTGCCTGGAGTGTAGGGCTTCGGACAGGTAACTCCAGGGATTCACCCCTCCACTTT	CAWSVGLRTGNSRDSPLHF
.	TRBV5-4	TRBJ1-2	11	TGTGCCAGCAGTTCACTGCGGGGCTACACCTTC	CASSSLRGYTF
.	TRBV9	TRBJ2-2	14	TGTGCCAGCAGCGTAGGGGACTCATCCGGGGAGCTGTTTTTT	CASSVGDSSGELFF
.	TRBV5-8	TRBJ1-1	14	TGTGCCAGCAGCTCGGGGGGGCTTGGTACTGAAGCTTTCTTT	CASSSGGLGTEAFF
.	TRBV2	TRBJ1-1	16	TGTGCCAGCAGTGTAGGGGCAGACGCCATGAACACTGAAGCTTTCTTT	CASSVGADAMNTEAFF
.	TRBV30	TRBJ1-1	14	TGTGCCTGGAGTGAAAGCGGGGGGAACACTGAAGCTTTCTTT	CAWSESGGNTEAFF
.	TRBV2	TRBJ2-7	15	TGTGCCAGCAGCGAAGACAGGCTAAGCTCCTACGAGCAGTACTTC	CASSEDRLSSYEQYF
TRBD2	TRBV5-1	TRBJ2-1	16	TGCGCCAGCAGCTTGGCCTTAACTAGCGGGTACAATGAGCAGTTCTTC	CASSLALTSGYNEQFF
TRBD2	TRBV11-2	TRBJ2-1	16	TGTGCCAGCAGCTCAATTCGGGGGGACCCCTACAATGAGCAGTTCTTC	CASSSIRGDPYNEQFF
.	TRBV4-1	TRBJ1-1	15	TGCGCCAGCAGCCAAGATCGGGGGGCAAACACTGAAGCTTTCTTT	CASSQDRGANTEAFF
.	TRBV19	TRBJ2-7	14	TGTGCCAGTAGTAAGGCCTGGGCCGACGACGAGCAGTACTTC	CASSKAWADDEQYF
.	TRBV2	TRBJ1-3	15	TGTGCCAGCAGGGAGAGATATTTGTCCGGAAACACCATATATTTT	CASRERYLSGNTIYF
.	TRBV9	TRBJ1-1	15	TGTGCCAGCAGCGTGGGGGGTCGCGGGAACACTGAAGCTTTCTTT	CASSVGGRGNTEAFF
.	TRBV2	TRBJ2-7	12	TGTGCCAGCAGACTAGATGTCATCGAGCAGTACTTC	CASRLDVIEQYF
.	TRBV28	TRBJ2-7	16	TGTGCCAGCAGTTCAACCAGCTCGGACAGCTACTACGAGCAGTACTTC	CASSSTSSDSYYEQYF
TRBD2	TRBV30	TRBJ2-3	18	TGTGCCTGGAGTCGTAAAACGGGACTAGCGGGGAGGACAGATACGCAGTATTTT	CAWSRKTGLAGRTDTQYF
TRBD2	TRBV5-1	TRBJ2-7	16	TGCGCCAGCAGCTTGACCTCGACTAGCGGGGCCTACGAGCAGTACTTC	CASSLTSTSGAYEQYF
.	TRBV28	TRBJ2-1	14	TGTGCCAGCAGTTTAAAACACGCTTACAATGAGCAGTTCTTC	CASSLKHAYNEQFF
.	TRBV28	TRBJ1-5	12	TGTGCCAGCTCAAGCGGAAATCAGCCCCAGCATTTT	CASSSGNQPQHF
.	TRBV9	TRBJ2-4	14	TGTGCCAGCAGCGTAGCTGTAGCCAAAAACATTCAGTACTTC	CASSVAVAKNIQYF
.	TRBV6-5	TRBJ1-1	15	TGTGCCAGCAGTTACAGAGACAGGTACGCCACTGAAGCTTTCTTT	CASSYRDRYATEAFF
TRBD2	TRBV4-1	TRBJ2-3	19	TGCGCCAGCAGCCAAGCGGGCGTAGCGGGGGGGCTTAGCACAGATACGCAGTATTTT	CASSQAGVAGGLSTDTQYF
.	TRBV2	TRBJ1-5	13	TGTGCCAGCAGCTTCGACGGGGATCAGCCCCAGCATTTT	CASSFDGDQPQHF